The following is a T cell receptor beta chain sequence with its context. Its antigen remains unidentified. The data were produced by immunoSEQ multiplex PCR, yet TCRdb's version contains in-frame clones alone and is incomplete. Here the sample spans tens of thousands of clones, 92% being singletons. The data were obtained in a study of T cell responses to AZD1222 COVID-19 vaccine. Overall study results and limits: Breadth and depth of Spike-specific TCRs rose after two AZD1222 doses.

Material: peripheral blood, obtained 28 days after the second AZD1222 dose. This receptor was obtained from an adult who received the AZD1222 COVID-19 vaccine.

CDR3 DNA: TGTGCCAGCAGTTTCGGACAGGGAGCCACCGGGGAGCTGTTTTTT. Translated, it gives CASSFGQGATGELFF. This sequence joins TRBV27 and TRBJ2-2; TRBD1 agrees at 8 bases. With V trimmed by 3 bases and J by 4 bases, 4 bases remained unmatched. The CDR3 sequence is 15 residues long. Looked up from germline, CDR1 is MNHEY and CDR2 is SMNVEV (reference sequence).